This T cell receptor (beta chain) was documented in a study of T cell responses to AZD1222 COVID-19 vaccine. Overall study results and limits: With two AZD1222 doses given, Spike-specific TCR breadth and depth both rose. Repertoire samples came only from after the peak T cell response. Baseline seropositivity occurred in only a handful of AZD1222 recipients.

This table comes from immunoSEQ multiplex PCR, and its TCRdb copy is limited to in-frame clones, with some not included. This table has approximately 81,000 clones, approximately 90% appearing once. Of note for this clone: The antigen is undetermined.

The CDR3 length is 14 residues. J is TRBJ1-3 and V is TRBV21-1. TRBV21-1 is noted as a pseudogene. The specimen comprised peripheral blood, sampled on day 0 of MenACWY control vaccination. The receptor comes from an adult in good health. CDR3 bases: TGTGCCAGCCCCCCGGGGGGGCCTGGAAACACCATATATTTT. Translated: CASPPGGPGNTIYF.